The text below deals with one TCR beta chain. Its target is unknown. One end of the junction is discordant with germline, which a read error may explain. These data belong to a study of glioma-infiltrating T cells. Amplification of TCR alpha and beta CDR3 regions from RNA used iRepertoire nested multiplex PCR. One-step reverse transcription and amplification started from approximately 100-400 ng of tissue mRNA or PBMC total RNA. One entry per CDR3 protein, called by TCRdb with MiXCR from the multiplex PCR reads. The sample includes around 90,000 distinct CDR3 sequences, about 37% of them seen just once. General study results and limits: Tissue and blood shared very few CDR3 sequences. Gliomas, especially low-grade, showed above-expected tissue-blood divergence; non-neoplastic patients showed below.

Germline assignment: CDR1 MNHEY and CDR2 SVGAGI. The CDR3 extends over 15 amino acids. This chain joins TRBV6-5 and TRBJ1-2; 7 bases match TRBD1. The source material was glioma tissue, nonneoplastic brain tissue, or PBMCs (not recorded which). The source is a human donor with low-grade glioma or glioblastoma, undergoing nonglioma brain surgery, or in good health (not recorded which). The CDR3: CASSYAGQIISGHTF. The CDR3 nucleotides are TGCGCCAGCAGTTACGCGGGACAGATTATCTCTGGCCACACCTTC.